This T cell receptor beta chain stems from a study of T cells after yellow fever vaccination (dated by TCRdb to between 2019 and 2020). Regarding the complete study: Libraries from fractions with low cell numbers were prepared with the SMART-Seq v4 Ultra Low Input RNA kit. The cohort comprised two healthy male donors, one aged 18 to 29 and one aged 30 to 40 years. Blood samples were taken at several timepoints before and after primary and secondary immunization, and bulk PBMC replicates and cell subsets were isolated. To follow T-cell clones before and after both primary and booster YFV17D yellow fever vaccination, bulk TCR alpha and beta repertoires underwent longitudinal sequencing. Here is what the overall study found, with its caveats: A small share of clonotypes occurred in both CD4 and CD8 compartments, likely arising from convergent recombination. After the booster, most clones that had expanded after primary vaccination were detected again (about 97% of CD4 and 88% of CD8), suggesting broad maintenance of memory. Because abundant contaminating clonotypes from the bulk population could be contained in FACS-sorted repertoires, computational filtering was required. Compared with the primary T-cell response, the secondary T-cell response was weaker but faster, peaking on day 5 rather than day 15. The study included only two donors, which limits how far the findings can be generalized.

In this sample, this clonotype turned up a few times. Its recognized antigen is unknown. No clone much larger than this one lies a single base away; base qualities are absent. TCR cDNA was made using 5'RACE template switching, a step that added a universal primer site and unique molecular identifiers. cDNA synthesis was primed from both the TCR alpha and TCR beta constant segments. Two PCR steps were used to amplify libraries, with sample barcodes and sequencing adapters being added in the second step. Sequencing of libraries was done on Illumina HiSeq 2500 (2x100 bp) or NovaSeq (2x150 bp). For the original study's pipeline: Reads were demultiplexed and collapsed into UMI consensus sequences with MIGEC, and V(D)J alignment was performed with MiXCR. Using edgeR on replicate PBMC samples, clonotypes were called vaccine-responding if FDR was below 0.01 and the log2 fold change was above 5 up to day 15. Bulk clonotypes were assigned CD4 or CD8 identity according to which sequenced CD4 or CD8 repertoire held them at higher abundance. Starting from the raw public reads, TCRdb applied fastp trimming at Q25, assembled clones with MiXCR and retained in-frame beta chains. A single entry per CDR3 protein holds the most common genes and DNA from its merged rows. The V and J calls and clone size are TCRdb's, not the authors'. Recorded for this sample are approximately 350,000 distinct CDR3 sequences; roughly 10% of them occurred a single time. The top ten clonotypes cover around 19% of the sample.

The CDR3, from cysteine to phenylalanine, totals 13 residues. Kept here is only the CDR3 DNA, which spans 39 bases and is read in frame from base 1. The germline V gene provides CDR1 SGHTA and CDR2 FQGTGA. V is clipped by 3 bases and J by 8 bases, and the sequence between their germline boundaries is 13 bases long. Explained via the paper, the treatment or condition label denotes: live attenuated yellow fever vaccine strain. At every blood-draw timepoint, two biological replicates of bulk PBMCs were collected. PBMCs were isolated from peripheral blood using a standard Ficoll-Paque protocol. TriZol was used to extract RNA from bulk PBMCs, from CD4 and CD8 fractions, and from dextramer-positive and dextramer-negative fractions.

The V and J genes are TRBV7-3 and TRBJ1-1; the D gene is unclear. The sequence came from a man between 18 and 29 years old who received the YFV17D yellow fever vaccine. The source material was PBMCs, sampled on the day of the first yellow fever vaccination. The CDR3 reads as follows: CASSFVAEGEAFF. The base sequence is TGTGCCAGCAGCTTCGTAGCTGAGGGAGAAGCTTTCTTT.